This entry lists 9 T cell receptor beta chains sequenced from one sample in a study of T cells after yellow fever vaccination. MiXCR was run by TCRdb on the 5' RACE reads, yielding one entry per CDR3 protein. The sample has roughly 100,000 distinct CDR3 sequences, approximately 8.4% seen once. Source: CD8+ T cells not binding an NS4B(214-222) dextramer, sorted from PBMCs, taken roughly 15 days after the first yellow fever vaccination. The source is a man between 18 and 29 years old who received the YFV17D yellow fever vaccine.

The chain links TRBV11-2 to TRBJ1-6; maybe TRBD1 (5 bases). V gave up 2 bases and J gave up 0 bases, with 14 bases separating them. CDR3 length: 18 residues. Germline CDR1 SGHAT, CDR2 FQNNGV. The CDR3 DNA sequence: TGTGCCAGCAGCTTAAATGTCGGGGGGTCCTCCTATAATTCACCCCTCCACTTT. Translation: CASSLNVGGSSYNSPLHF. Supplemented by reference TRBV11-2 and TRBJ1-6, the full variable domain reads EAGVAQSPRYKIIEKRQSVAFWCNPISGHATLYWYQQILGQGPKLLIQFQNNGVVDDSQLPKDRFSAERLKGVDSTLKIQPAKLEDSAVYLCASSLNVGGSSYNSPLHFGNGTRLTVT.

CDR3 region: CASSYLGTGGLDEQFF. The CDR3 DNA reads TGTGCCAGCAGTTACCTCGGGACAGGAGGTCTCGATGAGCAGTTCTTC. V is TRBV27 and J is TRBJ2-1; 8 positions agree with TRBD1. Germline V gene sequence: CDR1 MNHEY, CDR2 SMNVEV (reference sequence). V gave up 4 bases and J gave up 8 bases; unmatched junction bases: 13. The CDR3 length is 16 residues.

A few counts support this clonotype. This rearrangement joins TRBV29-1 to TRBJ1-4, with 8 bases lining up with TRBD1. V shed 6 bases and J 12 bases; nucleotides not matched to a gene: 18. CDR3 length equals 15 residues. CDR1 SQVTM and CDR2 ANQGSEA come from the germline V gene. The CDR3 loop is CSVAGTGEPRGELFF. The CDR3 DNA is TGCAGCGTAGCTGGGACAGGAGAACCCCGGGGGGAACTGTTTTTT.

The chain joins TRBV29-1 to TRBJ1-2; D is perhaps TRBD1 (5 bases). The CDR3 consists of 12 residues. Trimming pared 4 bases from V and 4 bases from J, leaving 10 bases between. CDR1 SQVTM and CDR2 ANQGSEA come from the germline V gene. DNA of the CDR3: TGCAGCGTTGGGCAGGACATCTATGGCTACACCTTC. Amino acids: CSVGQDIYGYTF.

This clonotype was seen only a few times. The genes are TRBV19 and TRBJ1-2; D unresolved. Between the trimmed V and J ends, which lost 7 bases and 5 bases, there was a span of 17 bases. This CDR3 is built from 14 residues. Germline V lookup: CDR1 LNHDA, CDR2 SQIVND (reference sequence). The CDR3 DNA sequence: TGTGCCAGTACCCGATCCGACACGCTTTATGGCTACACCTTC. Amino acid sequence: CASTRSDTLYGYTF.

CDR3 protein: CASSYSGEGELFF. The CDR3, as DNA: TGTGCCAGCAGTTACTCAGGGGAAGGGGAGCTGTTTTTT. V gene TRBV6-5 combines with J gene TRBJ2-2; D might be TRBD1 (5 bases). Germline V gene lookup returns CDR1 MNHEY and CDR2 SVGAGI. The length of the CDR3 is 13 residues. V lost 0 bases and J 8 bases, leaving 7 bases between the germline ends.

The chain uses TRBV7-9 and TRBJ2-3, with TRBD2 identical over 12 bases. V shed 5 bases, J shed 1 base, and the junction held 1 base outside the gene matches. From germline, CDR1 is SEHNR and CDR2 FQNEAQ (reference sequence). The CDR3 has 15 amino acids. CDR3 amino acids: CASSPSGGGTDTQYF. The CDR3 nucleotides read TGTGCCAGCAGCCCTAGCGGGGGGGGCACAGATACGCAGTATTTT. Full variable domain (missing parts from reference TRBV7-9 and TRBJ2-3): DTGVSQNPRHKITKRGQNVTFRCDPISEHNRLYWYRQTLGQGPEFLTYFQNEAQLEKSRLLSDRFSAERPKGSFSTLEIQRTEQGDSAMYLCASSPSGGGTDTQYFGPGTRLTVL.

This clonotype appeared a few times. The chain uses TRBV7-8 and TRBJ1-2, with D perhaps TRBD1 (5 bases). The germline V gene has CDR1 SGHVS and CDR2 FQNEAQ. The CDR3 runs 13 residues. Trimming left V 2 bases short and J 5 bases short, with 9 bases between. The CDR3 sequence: CASSLSTAYGYTF. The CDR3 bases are TGTGCCAGCAGCTTATCGACAGCTTATGGCTACACCTTC.

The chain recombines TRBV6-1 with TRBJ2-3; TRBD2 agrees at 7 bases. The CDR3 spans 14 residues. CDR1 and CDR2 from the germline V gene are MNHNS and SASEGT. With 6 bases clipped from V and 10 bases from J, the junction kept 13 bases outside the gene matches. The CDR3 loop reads CASSPAAGLEAQYF. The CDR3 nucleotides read TGTGCCAGCAGCCCCGCGGCCGGACTAGAGGCGCAGTATTTT.